The clone carrying this TCR beta chain was found a few times. Antigen unknown. This entry belongs to a study of identical twins. Points from the study as a whole: The models systematically underestimated how much out-of-frame TCR alpha was shared in monozygotic twins. In drawing conclusions, the study used cross-sectional statistical analysis and did not follow the same donors.

CDR1 and CDR2 from the germline V gene are SGHVS and FQNEAQ. V was cut by 1 base and J by 11 bases, with 15 bases left in between. The CDR3 consists of 13 residues. Everyone who donated was a healthy Caucasian. TCRdb itself ran the 5' RACE reads through MiXCR, one entry per CDR3 protein. Altogether under 1 million distinct CDR3 sequences are present, 9% to 15% being singletons, with the ten largest covering under 2%. This same sample was also part of a study on yellow fever vaccine responses in identical twins.

Sequencing was done on a sample of PBMCs. This rearrangement joins TRBV7-8 to TRBJ2-7; D may match TRBD1 or TRBD2 (5 bases each). This clonotype originated in a woman aged 18-35 years in good health. CDR3 nucleotide sequence: TGTGCCAGCAGCTTAGACTGGGACGGCCCTAAGTACTTC. The encoded protein is CASSLDWDGPKYF.